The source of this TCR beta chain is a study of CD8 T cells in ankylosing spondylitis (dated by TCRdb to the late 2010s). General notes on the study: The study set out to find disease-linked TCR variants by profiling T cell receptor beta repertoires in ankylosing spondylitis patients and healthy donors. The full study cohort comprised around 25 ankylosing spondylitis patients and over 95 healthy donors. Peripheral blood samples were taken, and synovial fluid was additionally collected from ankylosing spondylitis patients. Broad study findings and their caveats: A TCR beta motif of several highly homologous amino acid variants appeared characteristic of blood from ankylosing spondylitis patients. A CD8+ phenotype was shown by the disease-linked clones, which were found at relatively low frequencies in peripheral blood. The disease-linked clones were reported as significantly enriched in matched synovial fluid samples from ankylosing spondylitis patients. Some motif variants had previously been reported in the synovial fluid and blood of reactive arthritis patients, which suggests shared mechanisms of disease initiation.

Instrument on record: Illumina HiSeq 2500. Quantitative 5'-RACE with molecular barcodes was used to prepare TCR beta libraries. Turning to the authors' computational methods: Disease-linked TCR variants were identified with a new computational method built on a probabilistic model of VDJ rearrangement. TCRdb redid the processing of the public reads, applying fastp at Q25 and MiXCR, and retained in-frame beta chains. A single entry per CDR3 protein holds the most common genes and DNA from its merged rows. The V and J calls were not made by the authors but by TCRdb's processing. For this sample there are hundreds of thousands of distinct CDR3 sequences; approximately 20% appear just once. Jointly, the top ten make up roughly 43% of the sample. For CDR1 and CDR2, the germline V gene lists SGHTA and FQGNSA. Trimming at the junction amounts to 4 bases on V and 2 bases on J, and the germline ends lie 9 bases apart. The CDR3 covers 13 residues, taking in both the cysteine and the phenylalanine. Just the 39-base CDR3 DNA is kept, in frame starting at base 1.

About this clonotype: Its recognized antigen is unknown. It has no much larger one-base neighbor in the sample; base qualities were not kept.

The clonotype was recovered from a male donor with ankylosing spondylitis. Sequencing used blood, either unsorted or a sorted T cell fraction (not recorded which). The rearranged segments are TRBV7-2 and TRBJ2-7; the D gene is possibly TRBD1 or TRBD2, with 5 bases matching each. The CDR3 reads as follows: CASSYEGPYEQYF. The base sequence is TGTGCCAGCAGCTACGAGGGGCCCTACGAGCAGTACTTC. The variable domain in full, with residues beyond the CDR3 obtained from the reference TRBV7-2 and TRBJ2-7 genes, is GAGVSQSPSNKVTEKGKDVELRCDPISGHTALYWYRQSLGQGLEFLIYFQGNSAPDKSGLPSDRFSAERTGGSVSTLTIQRTQQEDSAVYLCASSYEGPYEQYFGPGTRLTVT.